This record looks at one T cell receptor beta chain sequence and its context. Trimming cost V 4 bases and J 3 bases, with 10 bases left between them. Germline-derived CDR1 and CDR2 are ENHRY and SYGVKD. The CDR3 length is 13 residues. Time point defined: healthy volunteer bleed at 2 weeks. Total RNA was isolated from whole blood that had not been fractionated. TCRdb re-derived calls from the RACE reads in MiXCR, one entry per CDR3 protein. The sample carries roughly 130,000 distinct CDR3 sequences, approximately 8.3% recorded once. This sample is drawn from a study of human T cells and chemical hapten exposure. Study-wide context: TCR yields per sample varied, mainly owing to small pooled library volume differences.

V gene TRBV10-3 combines with J gene TRBJ2-7; D not resolved. Material: whole blood. The TCR was taken from a male donor in good health. Some clones in this sample may be carry-over from other donors' samples. The CDR3 is CAISVSRSYEQYF. Here the CDR3 DNA reads TGTGCCATCAGTGTTAGCAGGAGCTACGAGCAGTACTTC.